This TCR beta chain appears in the sequencing data of a study of CD8+CD57+ T cells in acquired aplastic anemia. V was shortened by 11 bases and J by 2 bases, with 13 bases between the two germline ends. This CDR3 comprises 12 residues. Germline CDR1 reads ENHRY; CDR2 reads SYGVKD. For CDR3 and TCR beta VDJ profiling, genomic DNA was the template used. Each CDR3 protein gets one entry after TCRdb re-called the reads with MiXCR. Here the sample spans around 160,000 distinct CDR3 sequences, more than 45% being singletons. This clonotype was observed at least ten times. An expansion of CD8+CD57+ cells by flow cytometry had been shown in patients chosen for sequencing. The cohort consisted entirely of patients having severe acquired aplastic anemia. The study sampled blood from patients who had received no therapy.

Material for sequencing was sorted CD4+, CD8+, or CD8+CD57+ T cells (not recorded which) from PBMCs. The receptor comes from a human donor with aplastic anemia. This chain connects TRBV10-3 to TRBJ2-7; TRBD2 is a possible D gene (7 bases). Here the CDR3 reads CAAGDTAYEQYF. CDR3 coding DNA: TGTGCCGCGGGGGACACCGCCTACGAGCAGTACTTC.